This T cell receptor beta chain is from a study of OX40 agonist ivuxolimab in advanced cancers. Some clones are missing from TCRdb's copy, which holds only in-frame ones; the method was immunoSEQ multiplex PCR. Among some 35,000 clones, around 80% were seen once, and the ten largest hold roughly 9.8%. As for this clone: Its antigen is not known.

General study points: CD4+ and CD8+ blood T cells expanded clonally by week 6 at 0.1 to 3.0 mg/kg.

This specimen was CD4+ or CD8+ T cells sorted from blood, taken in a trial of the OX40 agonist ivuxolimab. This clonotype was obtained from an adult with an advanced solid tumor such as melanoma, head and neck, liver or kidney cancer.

This CDR3 reads CASSIPTLSNEQYF. The CDR3 DNA sequence: TGTGCCAGTAGTATCCCGACGTTATCTAACGAGCAGTACTTC. The chain is built from TRBV19 and TRBJ2-7; D remains unclear. V was shortened by 3 bases and J by 5 bases, with 14 bases between the two germline ends. CDR3 size: 14 residues. Germline V gives CDR1 LNHDA, CDR2 SQIVND (reference sequence).